This T cell receptor (beta chain) was found in a study of T cell responses to AZD1222 COVID-19 vaccine. Method: immunoSEQ multiplex PCR; TCRdb's copy keeps in-frame clones and lacks some. This table holds approximately 75,000 clones, almost 90% found once. The length of the CDR3 is 15 residues. Germline loops: CDR1 SGHTA, CDR2 FQGNSA. Trimming left V 2 bases short and J 7 bases short, with 17 bases between. The chain carries TRBV7-2 and TRBJ1-2; D is possibly TRBD1 (5 bases). This clonotype was sampled from an adult who received the AZD1222 COVID-19 vaccine. The sequencing here drew on peripheral blood, taken 28 days after the second AZD1222 dose. The CDR3 loop is CASSLKRGSGGGYTF. CDR3 nucleotide sequence: TGTGCCAGCAGCTTAAAGCGGGGGAGTGGAGGTGGCTACACCTTC. The variable domain in full, with the rest retrieved from reference TRBV7-2 and TRBJ1-2, is GAGVSQSPSNKVTEKGKDVELRCDPISGHTALYWYRQSLGQGLEFLIYFQGNSAPDKSGLPSDRFSAERTGGSVSTLTIQRTQQEDSAVYLCASSLKRGSGGGYTFGSGTRLTVV.